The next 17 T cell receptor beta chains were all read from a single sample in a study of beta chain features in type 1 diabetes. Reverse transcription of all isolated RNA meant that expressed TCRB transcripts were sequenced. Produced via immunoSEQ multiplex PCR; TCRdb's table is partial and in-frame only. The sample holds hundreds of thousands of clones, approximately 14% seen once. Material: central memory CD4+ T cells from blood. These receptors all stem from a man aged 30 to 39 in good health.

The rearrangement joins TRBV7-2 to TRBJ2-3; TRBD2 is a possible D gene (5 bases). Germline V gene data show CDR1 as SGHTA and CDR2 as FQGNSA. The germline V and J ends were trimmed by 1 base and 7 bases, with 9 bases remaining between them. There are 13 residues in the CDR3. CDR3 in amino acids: CASSLGAGNTQYF. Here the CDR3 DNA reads TGTGCCAGCAGCTTAGGCGCCGGGAATACGCAGTATTTT.

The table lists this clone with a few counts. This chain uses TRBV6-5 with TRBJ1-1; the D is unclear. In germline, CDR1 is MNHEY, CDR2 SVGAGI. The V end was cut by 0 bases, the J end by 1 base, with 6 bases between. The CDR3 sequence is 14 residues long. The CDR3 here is CASSYSIQNTEAFF. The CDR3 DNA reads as TGTGCCAGCAGTTACTCGATACAGAACACTGAAGCTTTCTTT.

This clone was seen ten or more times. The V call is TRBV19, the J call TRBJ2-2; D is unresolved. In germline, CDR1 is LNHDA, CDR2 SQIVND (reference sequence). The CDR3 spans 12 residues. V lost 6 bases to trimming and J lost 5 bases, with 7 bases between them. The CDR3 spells CASRLGTGELFF. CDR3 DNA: TGTGCCAGTAGGCTAGGGACCGGGGAGCTGTTTTTT.

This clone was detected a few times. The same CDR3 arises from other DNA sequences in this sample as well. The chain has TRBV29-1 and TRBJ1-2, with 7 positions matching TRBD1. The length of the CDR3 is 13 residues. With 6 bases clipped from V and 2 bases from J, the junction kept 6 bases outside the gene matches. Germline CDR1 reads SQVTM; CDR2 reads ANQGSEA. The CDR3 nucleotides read TGCAGCGTCCGGGACAGAGAAAACTATGGCTACACCTTC. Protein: CSVRDRENYGYTF.

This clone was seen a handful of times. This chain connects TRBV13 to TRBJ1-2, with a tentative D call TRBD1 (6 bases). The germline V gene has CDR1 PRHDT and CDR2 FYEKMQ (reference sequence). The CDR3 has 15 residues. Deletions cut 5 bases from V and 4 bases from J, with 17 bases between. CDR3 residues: CASSNLGAPIYGYTF. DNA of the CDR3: TGTGCCAGCAGCAATTTGGGGGCCCCGATCTATGGCTACACCTTC.

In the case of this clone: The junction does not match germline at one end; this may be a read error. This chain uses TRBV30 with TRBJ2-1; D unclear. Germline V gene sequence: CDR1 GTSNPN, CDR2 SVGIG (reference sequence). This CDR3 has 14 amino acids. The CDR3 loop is CASSPKPTGGEQFF. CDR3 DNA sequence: TGCGCCAGCAGTCCCAAACCGACCGGTGGTGAGCAGTTCTTC.

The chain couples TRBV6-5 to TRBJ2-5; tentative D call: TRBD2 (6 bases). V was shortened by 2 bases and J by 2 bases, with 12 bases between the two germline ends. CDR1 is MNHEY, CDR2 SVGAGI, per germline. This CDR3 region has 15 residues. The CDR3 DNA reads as TGTGCCAGCAGTTACGGGGGGTCGGAACAAGAGACCCAGTACTTC. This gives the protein CASSYGGSEQETQYF.

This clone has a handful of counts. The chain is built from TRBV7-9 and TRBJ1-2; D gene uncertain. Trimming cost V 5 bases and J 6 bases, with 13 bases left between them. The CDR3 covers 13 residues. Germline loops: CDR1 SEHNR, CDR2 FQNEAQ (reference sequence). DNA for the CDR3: TGTGCCAGCAGCCCTGATCTTTGGGATGGCTACACCTTC. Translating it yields CASSPDLWDGYTF.

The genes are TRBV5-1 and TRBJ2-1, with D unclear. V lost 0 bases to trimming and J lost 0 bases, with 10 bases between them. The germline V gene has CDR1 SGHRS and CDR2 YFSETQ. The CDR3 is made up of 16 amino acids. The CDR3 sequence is CASSLAGDSSYNEQFF. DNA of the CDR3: TGCGCCAGCAGCTTGGCAGGAGATAGCTCCTACAATGAGCAGTTCTTC.

CDR3 sequence: CASSLSGWRDEKLFF. The CDR3 bases are TGTGCCAGCAGTTTATCGGGGTGGAGAGACGAAAAACTGTTTTTT. The chain has TRBV27 and TRBJ1-4; D is uncertain. Germline V gene data show CDR1 as MNHEY and CDR2 as SMNVEV (reference sequence). V lost 0 bases to trimming and J lost 8 bases, with 13 bases between them. CDR3 length: 15 residues.

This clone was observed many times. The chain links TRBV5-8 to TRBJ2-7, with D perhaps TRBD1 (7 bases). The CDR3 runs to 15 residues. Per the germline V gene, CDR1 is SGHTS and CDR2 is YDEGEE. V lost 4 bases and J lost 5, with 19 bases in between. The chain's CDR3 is CASSRRGSTGNEQYF. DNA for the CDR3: TGTGCCAGCAGCCGGAGGGGATCGACAGGGAACGAGCAGTACTTC.

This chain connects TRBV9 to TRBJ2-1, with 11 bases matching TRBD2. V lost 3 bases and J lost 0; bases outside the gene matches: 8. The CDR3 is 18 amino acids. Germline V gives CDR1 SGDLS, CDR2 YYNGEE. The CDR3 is CASSARLAGTSSYNEQFF. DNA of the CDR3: TGTGCCAGCAGCGCCAGACTAGCGGGGACCAGCTCCTACAATGAGCAGTTCTTC. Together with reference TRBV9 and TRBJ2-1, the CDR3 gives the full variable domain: DSGVTQTPKHLITATGQRVTLRCSPRSGDLSVYWYQQSLDQGLQFLIQYYNGEERAKGNILERFSAQQFPDLHSELNLSSLELGDSALYFCASSARLAGTSSYNEQFFGPGTRLTVL.

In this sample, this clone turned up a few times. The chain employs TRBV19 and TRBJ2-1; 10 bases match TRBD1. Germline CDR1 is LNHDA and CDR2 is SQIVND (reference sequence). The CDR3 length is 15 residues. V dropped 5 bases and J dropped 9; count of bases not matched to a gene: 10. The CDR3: CASSPYTGQGFEQFF. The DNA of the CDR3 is TGTGCCAGTAGTCCCTACACGGGACAGGGGTTTGAGCAGTTCTTC.

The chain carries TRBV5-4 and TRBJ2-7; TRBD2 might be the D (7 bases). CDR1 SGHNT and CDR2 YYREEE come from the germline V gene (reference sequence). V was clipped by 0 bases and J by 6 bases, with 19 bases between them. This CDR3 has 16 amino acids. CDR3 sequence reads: CASSLGSGRGGAEQYF. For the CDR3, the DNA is TGTGCCAGCAGCTTGGGGTCGGGTCGAGGGGGGGCCGAGCAGTACTTC.

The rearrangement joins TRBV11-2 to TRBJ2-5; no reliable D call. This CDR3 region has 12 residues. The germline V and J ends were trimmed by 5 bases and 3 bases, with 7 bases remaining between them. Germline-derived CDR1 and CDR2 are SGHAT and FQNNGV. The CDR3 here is CASSPGKETQYF. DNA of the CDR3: TGTGCCAGCAGCCCAGGCAAAGAGACCCAGTACTTC.

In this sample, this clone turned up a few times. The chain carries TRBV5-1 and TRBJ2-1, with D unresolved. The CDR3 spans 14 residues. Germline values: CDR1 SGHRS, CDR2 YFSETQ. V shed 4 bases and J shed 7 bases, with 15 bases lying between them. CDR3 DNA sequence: TGCGCCAGCAGCAACCCTAGAGACGGGAATGAGCAGTTCTTC. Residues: CASSNPRDGNEQFF.

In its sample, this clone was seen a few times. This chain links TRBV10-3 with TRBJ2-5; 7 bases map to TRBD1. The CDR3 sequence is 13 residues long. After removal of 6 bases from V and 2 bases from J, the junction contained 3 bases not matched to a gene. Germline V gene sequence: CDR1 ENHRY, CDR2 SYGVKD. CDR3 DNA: TGTGCCATCAGGGACAGGATACAAGAGACCCAGTACTTC. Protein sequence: CAIRDRIQETQYF.